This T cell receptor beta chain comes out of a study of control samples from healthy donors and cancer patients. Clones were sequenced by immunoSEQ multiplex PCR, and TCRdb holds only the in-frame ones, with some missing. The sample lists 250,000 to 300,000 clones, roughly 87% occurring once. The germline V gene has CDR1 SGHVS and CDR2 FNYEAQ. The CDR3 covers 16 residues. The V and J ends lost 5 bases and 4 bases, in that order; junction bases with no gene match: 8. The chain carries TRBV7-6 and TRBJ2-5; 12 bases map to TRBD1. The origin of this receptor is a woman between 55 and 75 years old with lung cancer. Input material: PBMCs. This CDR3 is CASSMGTGGLVETQYF. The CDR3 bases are TGTGCCAGCAGCATGGGGACAGGGGGCTTGGTAGAGACCCAGTACTTC.